This T cell receptor beta chain was documented in a study of cytomegalovirus exposure and HLA in healthy donors. General study findings and limits: An ancestry cluster, one associated with Asian ancestry, reportedly showed fewer N-insertions than the 666-donor mean in a later analysis. Other equally common chains were less clonally expanded than HLA-associated TCR beta chains, a later analysis showed.

Comment on this clone: What it binds is not known.

The PCR contained 60 Vbeta and 13 Jbeta primers. Method: immunoSEQ multiplex PCR; TCRdb's copy keeps in-frame clones and lacks some. Counted here are about 130,000 clones, approximately 80% occurring once; the ten biggest clones make up 2% to 3%. V was trimmed by 1 base and J by 2 bases, leaving 8 bases between them. Germline CDR1 is SGHRS and CDR2 is YFSETQ. The CDR3 has 14 residues. The sample comprised PBMCs. The chain uses TRBV5-1 and TRBJ2-3; a possible D gene is TRBD1 (6 bases). The sequence derives from a man over 45 in good health and CMV-seronegative. The CDR3 bases are TGCGCCAGCAGCTTGCAGGGGACCACAGATACGCAGTATTTT. It encodes CASSLQGTTDTQYF.